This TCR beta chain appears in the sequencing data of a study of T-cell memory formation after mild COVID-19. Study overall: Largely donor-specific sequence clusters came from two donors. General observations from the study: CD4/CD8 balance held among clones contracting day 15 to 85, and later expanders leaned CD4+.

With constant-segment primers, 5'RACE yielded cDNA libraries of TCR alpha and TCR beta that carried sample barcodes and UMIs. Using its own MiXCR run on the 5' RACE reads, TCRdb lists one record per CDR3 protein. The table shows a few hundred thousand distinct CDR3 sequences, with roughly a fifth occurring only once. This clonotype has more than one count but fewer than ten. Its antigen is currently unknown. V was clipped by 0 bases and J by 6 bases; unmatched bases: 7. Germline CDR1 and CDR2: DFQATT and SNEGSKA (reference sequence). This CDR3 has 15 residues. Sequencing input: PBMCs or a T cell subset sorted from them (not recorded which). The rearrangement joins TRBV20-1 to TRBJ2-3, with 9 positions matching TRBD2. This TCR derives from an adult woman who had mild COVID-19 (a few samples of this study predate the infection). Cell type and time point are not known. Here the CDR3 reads CSARETSGDQDTQYF. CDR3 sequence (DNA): TGCAGTGCTAGAGAGACTAGCGGAGACCAGGATACGCAGTATTTT.